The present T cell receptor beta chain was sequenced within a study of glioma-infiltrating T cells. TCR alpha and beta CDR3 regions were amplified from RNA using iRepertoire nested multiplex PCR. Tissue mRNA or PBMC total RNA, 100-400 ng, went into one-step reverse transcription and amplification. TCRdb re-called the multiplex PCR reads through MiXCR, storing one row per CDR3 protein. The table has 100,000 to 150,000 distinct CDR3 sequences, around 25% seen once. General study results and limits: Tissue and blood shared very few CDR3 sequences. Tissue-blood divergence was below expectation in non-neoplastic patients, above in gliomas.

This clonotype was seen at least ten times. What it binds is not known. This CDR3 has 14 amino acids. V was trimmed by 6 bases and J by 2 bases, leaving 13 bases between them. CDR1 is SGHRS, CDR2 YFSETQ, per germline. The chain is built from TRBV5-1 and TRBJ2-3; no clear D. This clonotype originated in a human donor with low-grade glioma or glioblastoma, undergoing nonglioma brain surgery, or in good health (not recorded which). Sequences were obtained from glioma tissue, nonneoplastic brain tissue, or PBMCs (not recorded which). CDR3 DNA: TGCGCCAGCAAATGGTCCCCATACACAGATACGCAGTATTTT. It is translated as CASKWSPYTDTQYF.